This TCR beta chain was sequenced for a study of chemoradiotherapy in HPV16-positive cancers. Study overall: Candidate HPV-specific clones and shared TCR motifs came from a couple of HPV16-positive patients. Findings and caveats of the study: In HPV16-positive patients, HPV-responsive T-cell expansion tracked better recurrence-free survival. Candidate HPV-specific clones and E7-related TCR motifs grew in tumor during treatment.

A note on this clone: Its cognate antigen is unknown.

Profiled with immunoSEQ multiplex PCR; TCRdb holds only in-frame clones, not every one. The sample carries nearly 35,000 clones, 92% recorded once. CDR3 length: 14 residues. The germline gives CDR1 SGHDT, CDR2 YYEEEE. V lost 4 bases to trimming and J lost 8 bases, with 16 bases between them. Material: blood, obtained from a patient who underwent chemoradiotherapy. The genes are TRBV5-6 and TRBJ2-1, with D unclear. The TCR was taken from a human donor with HPV-associated anogenital cancer. CDR3 DNA: TGTGCCAGCAGCCCCCTGGGTAGTATCGATGAGCAGTTCTTC. This encodes CASSPLGSIDEQFF. Drawing the rest from reference TRBV5-6 and TRBJ2-1, the complete variable domain is DAGVTQSPTHLIKTRGQQVTLRCSPKSGHDTVSWYQQALGQGPQFIFQYYEEEERQRGNFPDRFSGHQFPNYSSELNVNALLLGDSALYLCASSPLGSIDEQFFGPGTRLTVL.